This TCR beta chain was identified in a study of blood T cell repertoires in COVID-19. Across the whole study: T cells, B-cell-depleted T cells, or PBMCs provided the cDNA or gDNA that served as material.

The method was immunoSEQ multiplex PCR; TCRdb's version includes in-frame clones alone and lacks a portion of them. The table lists almost 250,000 clones, roughly 86% of them singletons, with 1.5% to 2% in the top ten. The material sequenced was PBMCs or T cells enriched from blood (not recorded which). The sequence came from a woman between 45 and 65 years old who had recovered from COVID-19.

CDR3 loop: CASSVGQGLKTEAFF. DNA of the CDR3: TGTGCCAGTAGTGTCGGTCAGGGGCTTAAGACTGAAGCTTTCTTT. This chain joins TRBV19 and TRBJ1-1; weak D call: TRBD1 (6 bases). The germline V gene has CDR1 LNHDA and CDR2 SQIVND (reference sequence). The CDR3 spans 15 residues. V was trimmed by 5 bases and J by 5 bases, leaving 18 bases between them.